This is a list of T cell receptor beta chains from one sample in a study of tumor-infiltrating lymphocytes in primary liver carcinoma. TCRdb re-derived calls from the multiplex PCR reads in MiXCR, one entry per CDR3 protein. The table includes 50,000 to 60,000 distinct CDR3 sequences, approximately 80% detected once. The sample comprised liver tumor tissue from sampling region 5. Every receptor here comes from a man aged 35 to 55 with primary liver carcinoma and hepatitis B virus infection. CDR3s include the opening cysteine and the closing phenylalanine or tryptophan. D genes are given only for firm matches. Clone size appears in some rows only: once, few, many, or a class for an expanded clone.

J | V | D | size | CDR3 | DNA
TRBJ2-7 | TRBV4-1 | NA | few | CASSRVGPRGDNEQYF | TGCGCCAGCAGCCGAGTAGGCCCGAGGGGTGACAACGAGCAGTACTTC
TRBJ1-5 | TRBV28 | NA | NA | CASSLLEWAIQPQHF | TGTGCCAGCAGTTTATTGGAGTGGGCCATTCAGCCCCAGCATTTT
TRBJ2-7 | TRBV30 | NA | NA | CASSREDFYVQYF | TGTGCCTCGAGTAGGGAGGACTTCTACGTGCAGTACTTC
TRBJ2-3 | TRBV30 | NA | NA | CAWSRTSPFTDTHYF | TGTGCCTGGAGCCGAACTAGCCCTTTCACGGATACGCACTATTTT
TRBJ1-1 | TRBV5-1 | TRBD1 | NA | CTSSPQGAGRAFF | TGCACCAGCAGCCCGCAGGGGGCTGGGAGAGCTTTCTTT
TRBJ2-1 | TRBV4-2 | NA | few | CASSQDSLGGSPSGEQFF | TGTGCCAGCAGCCAAGATAGTCTAGGGGGGAGCCCGTCCGGGGAGCAATTCTTC
TRBJ2-3 | TRBV11-2 | NA | NA | CASSPPGQVDTQYF | TGCGCCAGCAGTCCCCCGGGCCAGGTAGATACGCAGTATTTT
TRBJ1-1 | TRBV25-1 | TRBD1 | NA | CASTCDRGLTEAFF | TGTGCCAGTACCTGTGACAGGGGGCTAACTGAAGCTTTCTTT
TRBJ2-3 | TRBV28 | NA | many | CASSLGRGTDTQYF | TGTGCCAGCAGTTTAGGGAGGGGGACAGATACGCAGTATTTT
TRBJ2-7 | TRBV11-1 | NA | NA | CASSLGPAGESSYEQCF | TGTGCCAGCAGTTTAGGGCCGGCGGGTGAAAGCTCCTACGAGCAATGCTTC
TRBJ2-7 | TRBV11-2 | NA | NA | CARSMTGATEQYF | TGTGCCAGGAGCATGACGGGAGCCACCGAGCAGTACTTC
TRBJ2-7 | TRBV4-3 | TRBD2 | NA | CASSQNRRAGDEQYF | TGCGCCAGCAGCCAAAATAGGAGGGCGGGAGACGAGCAGTATTTC
TRBJ2-7 | TRBV10-1 | NA | NA | CACSVETRGYEQYF | TGCGCCTGCAGTGTGGAGACTAGAGGATACGAGCAGTACTTC
TRBJ2-7 | TRBV11-1 | NA | NA | CASTLTGSEEYELYF | TGTGCCAGCACCTTAACGGGATCGGAAGAATACGAGCTGTACTTC
TRBJ2-1 | TRBV7-9 | NA | NA | CASSLEDWEWKLF | TGTGCCAGCAGCTTAGAGGATTGGGAATGGAAGTTATTC
TRBJ2-1 | TRBV11-1 | NA | NA | CASSIEDSYNMQFF | TGTGCCAGCAGCATAGAGGACTCCTACAATATGCAGTTCTTC
TRBJ2-1 | TRBV6-2/TRBV6-3 | TRBD2 | many | CASRPRTSGRTNEQFF | TGTGCCAGCAGACCCAGGACTAGCGGGAGGACCAATGAGCAGTTCTTC
TRBJ2-7 | TRBV29-1 | NA | once | CRVEGGDNEQYF | TGCAGGGTTGAGGGAGGTGATAACGAGCAGTACTTC
TRBJ2-6 | TRBV30 | TRBD2 | once | CAWTGLAGVSGADVLTF | TGTGCCTGGACGGGACTAGCGGGGGTATCTGGGGCCGACGTCCTGACTTTC
TRBJ1-1 | TRBV20-1 | TRBD1 | few | CSAREQGAYGEAFF | TGCAGTGCTAGGGAACAGGGGGCTTATGGTGAAGCTTTCTTT
TRBJ1-2 | TRBV18 | NA | NA | CASSPWYPGQAYGYTF | TGTGCCAGCTCACCTTGGTACCCGGGACAAGCTTATGGGTACACCTTC
TRBJ2-4 | TRBV29-1 | NA | NA | CSVIHGRSIQYF | TGCAGCGTGATTCACGGGCGGAGCATTCAATACTTC
TRBJ2-1 | TRBV5-6 | NA | NA | CTGSSNLQGRGYNEQFF | TGTACCGGCAGCTCGAACCTACAGGGGCGGGGGTACAATGAGCAGTTCTTC
TRBJ2-1 | TRBV29-1 | TRBD2 | NA | CSAAIASGYDEQFF | TGCAGCGCTGCCATAGCTAGCGGTTACGATGAGCAGTTCTTC
TRBJ1-2 | TRBV6-6 | NA | NA | CASSEGPARGGCGNTF | TGTGCCAGCAGCGAAGGTCCGGCCAGAGGAGGATGTGGCAACACCTTC
TRBJ2-2 | TRBV2 | NA | NA | CASSPTVSNTRELFF | TGTGCCAGCAGTCCGACAGTCTCGAACACCAGGGAGCTGTTTTTT
TRBJ1-1 | TRBV19 | NA | many | CASSIPGHPSGAFF | TGTGCCAGTAGTATTCCGGGGCACCCTAGTGGAGCTTTCTTT
TRBJ2-7 | TRBV6-1 | NA | NA | CAGTRTDSYEQYF | TGTGCCGGCACCCGGACAGATTCCTACGAGCAGTACTTC
TRBJ2-5 | TRBV4-1 | TRBD2 | once | CASSSPGGPASGQETQYF | TGCGCCAGTAGCTCTCCAGGAGGCCCCGCTAGCGGCCAAGAGACCCAATACTTC
TRBJ2-1 | TRBV10-3 | TRBD1 | few | CAIEGDSYNEQFF | TGTGCCATAGAAGGGGACAGCTATAATGAGCAGTTCTTC
TRBJ2-2 | TRBV5-4 | NA | NA | CASSVDIGELFF | TGTGCCAGCAGTGTGGACATCGGGGAGCTGTTTTTT
TRBJ2-1 | TRBV5-1 | NA | NA | CASRLGLASNNEQFF | TGCGCCAGCAGGTTAGGGCTAGCGAGTAACAATGAGCAGTTCTTC
TRBJ2-4 | TRBV28 | NA | NA | CASSQPDSIGKNIQYF | TGTGCCAGTAGTCAACCGGACAGTATAGGCAAAAACATTCAGTACTTC
TRBJ1-1 | TRBV19 | TRBD1 | many | CAREGARTEAFF | TGTGCCAGGGAGGGGGCGCGCACTGAAGCTTTCTTT
TRBJ1-1 | TRBV28 | NA | NA | CASSLTIGEAFF | TGTGCCAGCAGTTTAACAATCGGTGAAGCCTTCTTT
TRBJ2-1 | TRBV6-1 | NA | NA | CANSHGLAIEQFF | TGTGCCAACAGTCACGGACTGGCGATTGAGCAGTTCTTC
TRBJ2-3 | TRBV10-3 | TRBD1 | NA | CAISTVRGRTDTQYF | TGTGCCATCAGTACTGTCAGGGGGCGCACAGATACGCAGTATTTT
TRBJ2-3 | TRBV7-3 | TRBD2 | many | CASSPLAGAADTQYF | TGTGCCAGCAGCCCCTTAGCGGGAGCCGCCGATACGCAGTATTTT
TRBJ2-7 | TRBV11-2 | NA | NA | CASCSPARTLSYEQYF | TGTGCCAGCTGCTCTCCTGCCAGGACCCTCAGCTACGAGCAGTACTTC
TRBJ2-5 | TRBV5-5 | NA | NA | CDSSSKTKGETQYF | TGTGACAGCAGCTCGAAGACTAAGGGAGAGACCCAGTACTTT
TRBJ2-7 | TRBV12-3/TRBV12-4 | NA | NA | CASRSRTARSYEQYF | TGTGCCAGCAGATCCCGGACAGCCCGCTCCTACGAGCAGTACTTC
TRBJ1-5 | TRBV10-3 | NA | NA | CALSDGENQPQHF | TGTGCCCTCAGTGATGGGGAGAATCAGCCCCAGCATTTT
TRBJ2-5 | TRBV4-3 | NA | NA | CVSSQEEVGTQYF | TGCGTCAGCAGCCAAGAAGAGGTGGGGACACAGTACTTC
TRBJ2-2 | TRBV11-2 | TRBD2 | once | CASSWDAPGLADTGELLF | TGTGCCAGCAGCTGGGACGCCCCGGGACTAGCGGATACCGGGGAGCTGTTGTTT
TRBJ2-7 | TRBV11-2 | NA | NA | CASSPPDESQRTYF | TGTGCCAGTAGCCCGCCAGATGAATCACAACGGACTTACTTC